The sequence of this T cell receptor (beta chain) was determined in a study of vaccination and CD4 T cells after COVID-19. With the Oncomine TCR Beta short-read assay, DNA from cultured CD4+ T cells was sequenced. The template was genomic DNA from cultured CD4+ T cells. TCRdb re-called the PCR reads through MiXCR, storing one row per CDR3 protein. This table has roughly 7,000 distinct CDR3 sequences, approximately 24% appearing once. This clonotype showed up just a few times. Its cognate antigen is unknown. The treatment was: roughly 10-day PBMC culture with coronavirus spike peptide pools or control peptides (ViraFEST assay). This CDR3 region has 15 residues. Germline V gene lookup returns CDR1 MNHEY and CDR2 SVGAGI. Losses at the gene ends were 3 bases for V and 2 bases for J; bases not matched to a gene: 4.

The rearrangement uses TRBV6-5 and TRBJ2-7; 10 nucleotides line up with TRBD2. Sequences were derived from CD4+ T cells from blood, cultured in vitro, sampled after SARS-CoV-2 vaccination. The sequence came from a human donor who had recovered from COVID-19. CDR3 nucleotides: TGTGCCAGCAGTTATCAGAGCGGGGGGGCCTACGAGCAGTACTTC. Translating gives CASSYQSGGAYEQYF.